Included here is one TCR beta chain sequence, with context. The data were taken from a study of blood T cell repertoires in COVID-19. Study context: The United States, Italy and Spain provided the acute and convalescent COVID-19 samples. PBMCs, B-cell-depleted T cells, or T cells were the source of the cDNA or gDNA that made up the material.

In the original analysis: Counts of nucleated cells, estimated from reference gene primer amplification, were obtained. Data came from immunoSEQ multiplex PCR; TCRdb stores just in-frame clones and leaves some out. V and J calls and clone size come straight from that table; D and trimming were deduced from the DNA. This table has 360,000 or so clones, around nine tenths appearing once. Patients from Seattle were sampled longitudinally, starting during active infection. The sequencing sample was made of peripheral blood. The sequence was collected from an older woman with COVID-19, enrolled during active disease.

CDR3 amino acids: CASSYGRPYSGANVLTF. The CDR3, as DNA: TGTGCCAGCAGCTATGGGCGACCCTACTCTGGGGCCAACGTCCTGACTTTC. The chain is built from TRBV7-3 and TRBJ2-6; D uncertain. The CDR3 length is 17 residues. Germline lookup yields CDR1 SGHTA and CDR2 FQGTGA. V was pared by 4 bases and J by 0 bases, with 13 bases between.